The 25 T cell receptor beta chains given below trace back to one sample, sequenced in a study of cytomegalovirus exposure and HLA in healthy donors. The PCR made use of 60 Vbeta and 13 Jbeta primers. The protocol was immunoSEQ multiplex PCR, while the TCRdb copy is restricted to in-frame clones and leaves out a portion. Seen here are about 110,000 clones, 55% to 75% observed once, and the top ten hold 5% to 7%. The specimen sequenced was PBMCs. Source of these receptors: a woman between 65 and 79 years old in good health and CMV-seropositive.

This clone appeared once. The V call is TRBV6-5, the J call TRBJ2-3; D possibly corresponds to TRBD2 (7 bases). Trimming left V 9 bases short and J 2 bases short, with 15 bases between. The CDR3 runs 14 residues. Germline V gives CDR1 MNHEY, CDR2 SVGAGI. CDR3 protein: CASRRGGNTDTQYF. Here the CDR3 DNA reads TGTGCCAGTAGGAGGGGGGGGAACACAGATACGCAGTATTTT.

The chain combines TRBV7-8 with TRBJ2-5, with 12 bases identical to TRBD1. This CDR3 has 15 amino acids. Germline lookup yields CDR1 SGHVS and CDR2 FQNEAQ. After removal of 5 bases from V and 5 bases from J, the junction contained 6 bases not matched to a gene. The CDR3 DNA reads TGTGCCAGCAGCAAAGGGACAGGGGGCAGGGAGACCCAGTACTTC. It yields the protein CASSKGTGGRETQYF.

The chain employs TRBV6-5 and TRBJ2-7; possible D gene TRBD1, 6 bases. CDR3 length equals 16 residues. The germline V gene encodes CDR1 MNHEY and CDR2 SVGAGI. V was clipped by 0 bases and J by 5 bases, with 17 bases between them. The chain's CDR3 is CASSYSTWNRVNEQYF. Here the CDR3 DNA reads TGTGCCAGCAGTTACTCGACCTGGAACAGGGTGAACGAGCAGTACTTC.

The chain couples TRBV5-1 to TRBJ1-3; 9 nucleotides align to TRBD1. After removal of 0 bases from V and 0 bases from J, the junction contained 4 bases not matched to a gene. The CDR3 spans 17 residues. CDR1 is SGHRS, CDR2 YFSETQ, per germline. The chain's CDR3 is CASSLGTGGFSGNTIYF. The CDR3 DNA is TGCGCCAGCAGCTTGGGTACAGGGGGCTTCTCTGGAAACACCATATATTTT.

V gene TRBV27 combines with J gene TRBJ2-2; 9 bases are a match to TRBD2. The J segment lost 7 bases and the V segment lost 6 bases, leaving 3 bases of the junction unmatched. Germline V gives CDR1 MNHEY, CDR2 SMNVEV (reference sequence). The CDR3 is 13 amino acids. CDR3 protein: CASRRGGGGELFF. CDR3 DNA sequence: TGTGCCAGCAGGCGGGGGGGCGGCGGGGAGCTGTTTTTT.

There are a few counts of this clone. The CDR3 is CASRFDRDSNQPQHF. The CDR3 DNA is TGCGCCAGCAGATTTGACAGGGATAGCAATCAGCCCCAGCATTTT. This chain connects TRBV4-1 to TRBJ1-5; TRBD1 aligns across 7 bases. Trimming took 6 bases from V and 0 from J; bases not matched to a gene: 5. Germline-derived CDR1 and CDR2 are MGHRA and YSYEKL. This CDR3 spans 15 amino acids.

The gene calls are TRBV13 and TRBJ2-5; 12 positions match TRBD2. The V gene end was trimmed by 5 bases and the J gene end by 3 bases; junction bases not matched to a gene: 7. CDR1 PRHDT and CDR2 FYEKMQ come from the germline V gene (reference sequence). CDR3 length: 16 amino acids. The DNA for the CDR3 is TGTGCCAGCAGCCATCGACTAGCGGGGGAGGAAGAGACCCAGTACTTC. The encoded protein is CASSHRLAGEEETQYF.

This clone was counted a few times. The chain is built from TRBV15 and TRBJ2-3; possible D gene TRBD1, 7 bases. This CDR3 is 13 amino acids long. The V and J ends lost 9 bases and 2 bases respectively, with 12 bases between them. The germline gives CDR1 LNHNV, CDR2 YYDKDF (reference sequence). In nucleotides, the CDR3 is TGTGCCACGCGGGACAGCCCCACAGATACGCAGTATTTT. Translation gives CATRDSPTDTQYF.

Comment on this clone: Other DNA sequences from this sample encode an identical CDR3 as well. This chain links TRBV5-1 with TRBJ1-2; 8 bases are a match to TRBD1. Germline loops: CDR1 SGHRS, CDR2 YFSETQ. With V trimmed by 4 bases and J by 2 bases, 4 bases remained unmatched. This CDR3 spans 14 amino acids. The CDR3 DNA is TGCGCCAGCAGCCTAGACAGGGGAAACTATGGCTACACCTTC. This gives the protein CASSLDRGNYGYTF. Full variable domain (remainder filled in from reference TRBV5-1 and TRBJ1-2): KAGVTQTPRYLIKTRGQQVTLSCSPISGHRSVSWYQQTPGQGLQFLFEYFSETQRNKGNFPGRFSGRQFSNSRSEMNVSTLELGDSALYLCASSLDRGNYGYTFGSGTRLTVV.

The V and J genes are TRBV6-6 and TRBJ1-6; D unresolved. The CDR3 runs to 12 residues. Germline V lookup: CDR1 MNHNY, CDR2 SVGAGI (reference sequence). V lost 7 bases to trimming and J lost 3 bases, with 4 bases between them. The CDR3 spells CASNNYNSPLHF. The DNA of the CDR3 is TGTGCCAGCAACAACTATAATTCACCCCTCCACTTT.

There are a few counts of this clone. Here the CDR3 reads CAWSIQNPNTEAFF. In DNA, the CDR3 is TGTGCCTGGAGTATACAGAATCCGAACACTGAAGCTTTCTTT. The rearrangement uses TRBV30 and TRBJ1-1; D is undetermined. CDR3 length: 14 residues. Trimming stripped 2 bases from V and 1 base from J, with 11 bases between. Germline CDR1 reads GTSNPN; CDR2 reads SVGIG (reference sequence).

This clone was seen a handful of times. This chain uses TRBV30 with TRBJ2-3; D unclear. CDR3 size: 14 residues. Trimming removed 0 bases at V and 5 bases at J, with 12 bases between. The germline V gene has CDR1 GTSNPN and CDR2 SVGIG (reference sequence). The CDR3 DNA follows: TGTGCCTGGAGTGTAGCGCGGTGGCAAGATACGCAGTATTTT. Translated: CAWSVARWQDTQYF.

This chain joins TRBV5-4 and TRBJ1-1; weak D call: TRBD1 (5 bases). Germline CDR1 and CDR2: SGHNT and YYREEE (reference sequence). Trimming removed 3 bases at V and 1 base at J, with 13 bases between. This CDR3 is built from 15 residues. The CDR3 bases are TGTGCCAGCAGCTCCGCCGGGGGGTGGAACACTGAAGCTTTCTTT. Its protein is CASSSAGGWNTEAFF.

CDR3 nucleotide sequence: TGCGCCAGCAGCTTGGACAGGATGAACACTGAAGCTTTCTTT. This translates into CASSLDRMNTEAFF. The chain links TRBV5-1 to TRBJ1-1; TRBD1 might be the D (5 bases). The CDR3 is made up of 14 amino acids. Germline V gene sequence: CDR1 SGHRS, CDR2 YFSETQ. Trimming removed 0 bases from V and 0 bases from J, with 6 bases in between.

The chain links TRBV6-1 to TRBJ2-3, with 12 bases lining up with TRBD2. CDR1 and CDR2 (germline): MNHNS, SASEGT. This CDR3 is 16 amino acids long. V lost 2 bases and J lost 6; bases outside the gene matches: 6. The CDR3 sequence: CASSEPGLAGGDTQYF. DNA for the CDR3: TGTGCCAGCAGTGAACCTGGCCTAGCGGGAGGGGATACGCAGTATTTT.

Regarding this clone: Different DNA sequences within this sample yield the same CDR3. The V call is TRBV7-2, the J call TRBJ2-6; D is perhaps TRBD1 (5 bases). CDR3 size: 15 residues. The V gene's germline CDR1 is SGHTA and CDR2 FQGNSA. V shed 4 bases and J shed 1 base, with 8 bases lying between them. The CDR3 here is CASSSTGSGANVLTF. DNA for the CDR3: TGTGCCAGCAGCTCAACAGGATCTGGGGCCAACGTCCTGACTTTC. The complete variable domain, with remaining parts taken from reference TRBV7-2 and TRBJ2-6, reads GAGVSQSPSNKVTEKGKDVELRCDPISGHTALYWYRQSLGQGLEFLIYFQGNSAPDKSGLPSDRFSAERTGGSVSTLTIQRTQQEDSAVYLCASSSTGSGANVLTFGAGSRLTVL.

This clone was found once. The chain uses TRBV10-3 and TRBJ2-1; tentatively, D is TRBD2 (6 bases). V gave up 0 bases and J gave up 11 bases, with 8 bases separating them. The germline V gene has CDR1 ENHRY and CDR2 SYGVKD. The CDR3 sequence is 12 residues long. The CDR3 nucleotides are TGTGCCATCAGTGAGTCTAGCGGAAAGCAGTTCTTC. Translated: CAISESSGKQFF.

This clone came up a few times. The V and J genes are TRBV6-5 and TRBJ2-1; D uncertain. This CDR3 is 13 amino acids long. Germline loops: CDR1 MNHEY, CDR2 SVGAGI. Deletions cut 2 bases from V and 7 bases from J, with 9 bases between. The CDR3 DNA follows: TGTGCCAGCAGTTACCGCCTTCAGAATGAGCAGTTCTTC. It is translated as CASSYRLQNEQFF.

This chain joins TRBV2 and TRBJ1-1; D not certain. Per the germline V gene, CDR1 is SNHLY and CDR2 is FYNNEI. The CDR3 has 13 amino acids. V gave up 4 bases and J gave up 0 bases, with 6 bases separating them. The CDR3 here is CASSVQMNTEAFF. The CDR3 DNA sequence: TGTGCCAGCAGTGTTCAAATGAACACTGAAGCTTTCTTT.

This clone was recorded once. The CDR3 DNA reads as TGTGCCAGCAGCTTAATTGAGAGTGCGGTGGGTAATGAGCAGTTCTTC. The encoded protein is CASSLIESAVGNEQFF. The V and J genes are TRBV7-2 and TRBJ2-1, with D unresolved. V lost 2 bases to trimming and J lost 7 bases, with 18 bases between them. Germline V gene data show CDR1 as SGHTA and CDR2 as FQGNSA. This CDR3 is 16 amino acids long. Complete variable domain (other parts from reference TRBV7-2 and TRBJ2-1): GAGVSQSPSNKVTEKGKDVELRCDPISGHTALYWYRQSLGQGLEFLIYFQGNSAPDKSGLPSDRFSAERTGGSVSTLTIQRTQQEDSAVYLCASSLIESAVGNEQFFGPGTRLTVL.

This chain joins TRBV5-1 and TRBJ1-1; D is undetermined. The V gene's germline CDR1 is SGHRS and CDR2 YFSETQ. This CDR3 contains 15 residues. With 1 base removed from V and 6 bases from J, the gap between germline ends came to 16 bases. The CDR3 coding sequence is TGCGCCAGCAGCTTGTACGCGGGCTCGAGCTCTGAAGCTTTCTTT. Protein sequence: CASSLYAGSSSEAFF. The variable domain in full, with the rest retrieved from reference TRBV5-1 and TRBJ1-1, is KAGVTQTPRYLIKTRGQQVTLSCSPISGHRSVSWYQQTPGQGLQFLFEYFSETQRNKGNFPGRFSGRQFSNSRSEMNVSTLELGDSALYLCASSLYAGSSSEAFFGQGTRLTVV.

This clone ranks as medium-sized. The chain carries TRBV13 and TRBJ2-1; TRBD2 might be the D (6 bases). Per the germline V gene, CDR1 is PRHDT and CDR2 is FYEKMQ (reference sequence). CDR3 size: 15 residues. The germline V and J ends were trimmed by 0 bases and 2 bases, with 8 bases remaining between them. The DNA for the CDR3 is TGTGCCAGCAGCTTAGGGCGGGGTGCCTACAATGAGCAGTTCTTC. Residues: CASSLGRGAYNEQFF.

This clone occurred once. The chain couples TRBV7-8 to TRBJ2-7; TRBD1 is a possible D gene (5 bases). The CDR3 is 16 residues long. With 0 bases removed from V and 5 bases from J, the gap between germline ends came to 17 bases. Germline-derived CDR1 and CDR2 are SGHVS and FQNEAQ. CDR3 in amino acids: CASSLALGRVQHEQYF. The DNA of the CDR3 is TGTGCCAGCAGCTTAGCGCTCGGCAGGGTGCAGCACGAGCAGTACTTC.

The rearrangement joins TRBV29-1 to TRBJ2-2, with 7 bases matching TRBD2. The CDR3 totals 15 residues. V trimming: 7 bases; J trimming: 3 bases; junction bases outside the gene matches: 11. Germline values: CDR1 SQVTM, CDR2 ANQGSEA. The CDR3 nucleotides are TGCAGCGCCCGACTAGCCGGGAGGTACACCGGGGAGCTGTTTTTT. Its protein is CSARLAGRYTGELFF.

The chain has TRBV25-1 and TRBJ1-5, with 9 nucleotides matching TRBD1. Germline V gene sequence: CDR1 MGHDK, CDR2 SYGVNS. This CDR3 contains 15 residues. The ends lost 1 base at V and 11 bases at J; junction bases unmatched: 9. The DNA of the CDR3 is TGTGCCAGCAGTGAATCGGCACAGGGGGCTGGGGCCCAGCATTTT. The encoded protein is CASSESAQGAGAQHF.